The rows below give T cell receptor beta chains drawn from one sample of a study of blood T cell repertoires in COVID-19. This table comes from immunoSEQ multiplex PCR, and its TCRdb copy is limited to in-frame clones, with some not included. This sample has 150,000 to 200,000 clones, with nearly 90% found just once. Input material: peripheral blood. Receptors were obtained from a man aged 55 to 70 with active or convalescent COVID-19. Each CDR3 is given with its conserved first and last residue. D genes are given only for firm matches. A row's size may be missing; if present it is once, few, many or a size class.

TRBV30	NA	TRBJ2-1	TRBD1	CAWRGQGGHNEQFF	TGTGCCTGGAGGGGACAGGGGGGGCACAATGAGCAGTTCTTC
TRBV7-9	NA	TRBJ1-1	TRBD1	CASSLGTGGRVTEAFF	TGTGCCAGCAGCTTAGGGACAGGGGGAAGGGTCACTGAAGCTTTCTTT
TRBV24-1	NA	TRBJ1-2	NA	CATSPSGYGYTF	TGTGCCACCAGCCCATCGGGGTATGGCTACACCTTC
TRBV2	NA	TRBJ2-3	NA	CASSENRDTDTQYF	TGTGCCAGCAGTGAAAATAGAGACACAGATACGCAGTATTTT
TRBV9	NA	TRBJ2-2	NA	CASSVLPVNTGELFF	TGTGCCAGCAGCGTACTTCCCGTGAACACCGGGGAGCTGTTTTTT
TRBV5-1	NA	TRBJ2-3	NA	CASSSTHSADTQYF	TGCGCCAGCAGCTCGACCCATAGCGCAGATACGCAGTATTTT
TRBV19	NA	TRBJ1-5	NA	CASSIRQGTNQPQHF	TGTGCCAGTAGTATCAGGCAGGGCACAAATCAGCCCCAGCATTTT
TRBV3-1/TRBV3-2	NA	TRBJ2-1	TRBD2	CASSRPSGGANEQFF	TGTGCCAGCAGCCGACCTAGCGGGGGGGCCAATGAGCAGTTCTTC
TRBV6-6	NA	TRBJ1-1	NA	CASSYLAQQNTEAFF	TGTGCCAGCAGTTACTTGGCACAGCAGAACACTGAAGCTTTCTTT
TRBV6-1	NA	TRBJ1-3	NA	CASSETGSGNTIYF	TGTGCCAGCAGTGAAACGGGCTCTGGAAACACCATATATTTT
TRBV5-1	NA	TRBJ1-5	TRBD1	CASSRTGGGNQPQHF	TGCGCCAGCAGTCGAACAGGGGGAGGCAATCAGCCCCAGCATTTT
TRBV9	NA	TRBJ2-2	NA	CASSEGLTNTGELFF	TGTGCCAGCAGCGAGGGACTTACGAACACCGGGGAGCTGTTTTTT
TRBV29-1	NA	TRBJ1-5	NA	CSVCDSLNQPQHF	TGCAGCGTCTGTGACAGTCTAAATCAGCCCCAGCATTTT
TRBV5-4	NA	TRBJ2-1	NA	CASSRDSTYNEQFF	TGTGCCAGCAGCCGGGACTCAACCTACAATGAGCAGTTCTTC
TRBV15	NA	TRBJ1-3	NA	CATTLLGGSGNTIYF	TGTGCCACCACCCTGCTAGGGGGCTCTGGAAACACCATATATTTT
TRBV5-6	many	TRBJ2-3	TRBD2	CASSLVGGETDTQYF	TGTGCCAGCAGCTTGGTCGGGGGGGAAACAGATACGCAGTATTTT
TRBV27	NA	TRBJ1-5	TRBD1	CASSPSGQFNQPQHF	TGTGCCAGCAGTCCCTCGGGACAGTTCAATCAGCCCCAGCATTTT
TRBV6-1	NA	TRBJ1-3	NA	CASSEEKGAGNTIYF	TGTGCCAGCAGTGAAGAAAAAGGGGCTGGAAACACCATATATTTT
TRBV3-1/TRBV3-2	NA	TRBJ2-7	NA	CASSRGGGYEQYF	TGTGCCAGCAGCCGAGGCGGCGGCTACGAGCAGTACTTC
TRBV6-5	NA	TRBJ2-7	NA	CASTQDSSFSYEQYF	TGTGCCAGCACCCAGGACAGCTCCTTCTCCTACGAGCAGTACTTC
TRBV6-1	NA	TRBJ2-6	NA	CASRQDGTGANVLTF	TGTGCCAGCAGACAGGACGGCACTGGGGCCAACGTCCTGACTTTC
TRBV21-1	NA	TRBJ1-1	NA	CATERGAGATEAFF	TGTGCCACCGAGCGGGGGGCCGGGGCCACTGAAGCTTTCTTT